This T cell receptor beta chain comes out of a study of patients and donors after allogeneic stem cell transplantation (dated by TCRdb to between 2020 and 2021). Library construction relied on RT-PCR. The sequencing machine was a NextSeq 550. TCRdb trimmed public reads at Q25 via fastp, called clones via MiXCR and kept in-frame beta chains. For every CDR3 protein sequence, its rows merge into one entry that carries the most common genes and DNA. This sample gives 150,000 to 250,000 distinct CDR3 sequences in total; about 40% of them show up just once. 30% to 35% of the sample lies in the top ten. This clonotype was found a few times. Its antigen target is currently unknown. No quality values exist for individual bases; no much larger clone is one base distant. The receptor comes from a human donor who was either an allogeneic HSCT recipient or a stem cell or donor lymphocyte infusion donor (not recorded which). It is not recorded whose cells these are; they may come from a transplant donor. Sequences were obtained from blood, either unsorted or a sorted T cell fraction (not recorded which).

At the DNA level, the sequence is TGTGCCAGCAGTCAACAGGGCGGCAATCAGCCCCAGCATTTT. Translated, it reads CASSQQGGNQPQHF. Rearrangement joined TRBV6-6 to TRBJ1-5; a tentative D call is TRBD1 (6 bases match). CDR1 and CDR2 are read off the germline V gene (reference sequence) as MNHNY and SVGAGI. The CDR3, from cysteine to phenylalanine, totals 14 residues. Here the CDR3 DNA is all that survives: 42 bases in frame from base 1. V is clipped by 5 bases and J by 2 bases, and the sequence between their germline boundaries is 10 bases long.